The rows below give T cell receptor beta chains drawn from one sample of a study of early stage breast cancer tumors. Sequenced by immunoSEQ multiplex PCR; TCRdb stores in-frame clones only, minus some. The top ten clones hold over 9.5% of a sample with some 25,000 clones, about 70% of them seen once. Input material: breast tumor tissue. These receptors were collected from a person between 60 and 70 years old with breast cancer. The CDR3 runs from the conserved cysteine through the conserved F or W. Each record gives: CDR3 protein, CDR3 DNA, J gene, D gene, clone size, V gene, CDR3 length. A D gene is named only where the DNA matches it firmly. Clone sizes are given selectively: once, few, many, or a class where the clone is expanded.

cdr3_aa: CASSIGPGVHEQYF
cdr3_nt: TGTGCCAGTAGTATAGGTCCAGGTGTCCACGAGCAGTACTTC
j_call: TRBJ2-7
d_call: .
clone_size: .
v_call: TRBV19
cdr3_length: 14

cdr3_aa: CASSQGVGLGVYNEQFF
cdr3_nt: TGCGCCAGCAGCCAAGGGGTGGGACTAGGGGTGTACAATGAGCAGTTCTTC
j_call: TRBJ2-1
d_call: TRBD2
clone_size: few
v_call: TRBV4-3
cdr3_length: 17

cdr3_aa: CASSYSGAPYGYTF
cdr3_nt: TGTGCCAGCAGTTACTCTGGGGCGCCATATGGCTACACCTTC
j_call: TRBJ1-2
d_call: .
clone_size: .
v_call: TRBV6-5
cdr3_length: 14

cdr3_aa: CASRPGQGSYNEQFF
cdr3_nt: TGCGCCAGCAGGCCGGGACAGGGGTCCTACAATGAGCAGTTCTTC
j_call: TRBJ2-1
d_call: TRBD1
clone_size: .
v_call: TRBV5-1
cdr3_length: 15

cdr3_aa: CASSPHLAGSNEKLFF
cdr3_nt: TGTGCCAGCAGCCCCCACTTAGCCGGGTCTAATGAAAAACTGTTTTTT
j_call: TRBJ1-4
d_call: .
clone_size: .
v_call: TRBV7-9
cdr3_length: 16

cdr3_aa: CASSLDTSNEKLFF
cdr3_nt: TGTGCCAGCAGTTTGGACACCTCTAATGAAAAACTGTTTTTT
j_call: TRBJ1-4
d_call: .
clone_size: .
v_call: TRBV6-9
cdr3_length: 14

cdr3_aa: CASSDSGGGRSYEQYF
cdr3_nt: TGTGCCAGCAGTGATAGCGGAGGTGGCAGGAGTTACGAGCAGTACTTC
j_call: TRBJ2-7
d_call: .
clone_size: few
v_call: TRBV2
cdr3_length: 16

cdr3_aa: CASSQAQTGRPRDEQYF
cdr3_nt: TGTGCCAGCAGCCAAGCGCAGACAGGGCGGCCAAGGGACGAGCAGTACTTC
j_call: TRBJ2-7
d_call: TRBD1
clone_size: .
v_call: TRBV7-2
cdr3_length: 17

cdr3_aa: CASSSSPSGLAGRDGDTQYF
cdr3_nt: TGTGCCAGCAGCTCATCTCCGTCGGGACTAGCGGGAAGGGATGGAGATACGCAGTATTTT
j_call: TRBJ2-3
d_call: TRBD2
clone_size: few
v_call: TRBV7-6
cdr3_length: 20

cdr3_aa: CASSILGGSGYEQYF
cdr3_nt: TGCGCCAGCAGTATTCTTGGGGGGAGCGGCTACGAGCAGTACTTC
j_call: TRBJ2-7
d_call: .
clone_size: .
v_call: TRBV5-1
cdr3_length: 15

cdr3_aa: CASSSERNTIYF
cdr3_nt: TGTGCCAGCAGCTCCGAGAGAAACACCATATATTTT
j_call: TRBJ1-3
d_call: .
clone_size: medium-sized
v_call: TRBV7-2
cdr3_length: 12

cdr3_aa: CASSVGKGQSIQETQYF
cdr3_nt: TGTGCCAGCAGCGTAGGCAAGGGGCAGTCGATCCAAGAGACCCAGTACTTC
j_call: TRBJ2-5
d_call: .
clone_size: .
v_call: TRBV9
cdr3_length: 17

cdr3_aa: CASSFQVGTGEHTIYF
cdr3_nt: TGTGCCAGCAGCTTCCAGGTGGGGACAGGGGAACACACCATATATTTT
j_call: TRBJ1-3
d_call: TRBD1
clone_size: few
v_call: TRBV7-3
cdr3_length: 16

cdr3_aa: CASSFDGTDYTF
cdr3_nt: TGTGCCAGCAGCTTCGACGGGACAGACTACACCTTC
j_call: TRBJ1-2
d_call: TRBD1
clone_size: .
v_call: TRBV5-6
cdr3_length: 12

cdr3_aa: CASSTFGGGRGDEQFF
cdr3_nt: TGTGCCAGTAGTACCTTCGGTGGCGGGAGAGGCGATGAGCAGTTCTTC
j_call: TRBJ2-1
d_call: TRBD2
clone_size: .
v_call: TRBV19
cdr3_length: 16

cdr3_aa: CASSRDFQETQYF
cdr3_nt: TGTGCCAGCAGCCGGGACTTTCAAGAGACCCAGTACTTC
j_call: TRBJ2-5
d_call: .
clone_size: .
v_call: TRBV9
cdr3_length: 13

cdr3_aa: CASSISAGGYGYTF
cdr3_nt: TGTGCCAGTAGTATCAGTGCCGGGGGCTATGGCTACACCTTC
j_call: TRBJ1-2
d_call: .
clone_size: medium-sized
v_call: TRBV19
cdr3_length: 14

cdr3_aa: CASSFHEKEREENNEQFF
cdr3_nt: TGCGCCAGCAGCTTCCATGAAAAGGAGCGGGAGGAGAACAATGAGCAGTTCTTC
j_call: TRBJ2-1
d_call: TRBD2
clone_size: .
v_call: TRBV5-1
cdr3_length: 18

cdr3_aa: CASSPRLGDWPEDEQFF
cdr3_nt: TGTGCCAGCAGCCCACGGCTCGGGGATTGGCCGGAGGATGAGCAGTTCTTC
j_call: TRBJ2-1
d_call: .
clone_size: few
v_call: TRBV11-2
cdr3_length: 17

cdr3_aa: CASSDPWAVNQPQHF
cdr3_nt: TGTGCCAGCAGTGACCCTTGGGCAGTCAATCAGCCCCAGCATTTT
j_call: TRBJ1-5
d_call: .
clone_size: few
v_call: TRBV6-4
cdr3_length: 15

cdr3_aa: CASSKEPGRSGNTIYF
cdr3_nt: TGTGCCAGCAGCAAGGAACCGGGTCGCTCTGGAAACACCATATATTTT
j_call: TRBJ1-3
d_call: .
clone_size: medium-sized
v_call: TRBV5-4
cdr3_length: 16

cdr3_aa: CASSHLRTGGVNEQYF
cdr3_nt: TGCGCCAGCAGCCACCTCCGGACAGGGGGGGTCAACGAGCAGTACTTC
j_call: TRBJ2-7
d_call: TRBD1
clone_size: once
v_call: TRBV4-1
cdr3_length: 16

cdr3_aa: CASSQGRVREQYF
cdr3_nt: TGTGCCAGCAGTCAGGGCCGGGTCCGCGAGCAGTACTTC
j_call: TRBJ2-7
d_call: .
clone_size: .
v_call: TRBV2
cdr3_length: 13

cdr3_aa: CSVQGQGREKLFF
cdr3_nt: TGCAGCGTTCAAGGACAGGGGAGAGAAAAACTGTTTTTT
j_call: TRBJ1-4
d_call: TRBD1
clone_size: .
v_call: TRBV29-1
cdr3_length: 13

cdr3_aa: CATSREPAANQPQHF
cdr3_nt: TGTGCCACCAGCAGAGAACCGGCAGCGAATCAGCCCCAGCATTTT
j_call: TRBJ1-5
d_call: .
clone_size: few
v_call: TRBV15
cdr3_length: 15

cdr3_aa: CASSLSGRNYNEQFF
cdr3_nt: TGTGCCAGCAGCCTGAGCGGGAGGAACTACAATGAGCAGTTCTTC
j_call: TRBJ2-1
d_call: TRBD2
clone_size: .
v_call: TRBV5-4
cdr3_length: 15

cdr3_aa: CASTTGQGLWQYF
cdr3_nt: TGCGCCAGCACCACTGGACAGGGTTTATGGCAGTACTTC
j_call: TRBJ2-7
d_call: TRBD1
clone_size: .
v_call: TRBV5-1
cdr3_length: 13

cdr3_aa: CASSLGVGPTSSNEQFF
cdr3_nt: TGTGCCAGCAGCTTGGGCGTTGGTCCAACATCTTCCAATGAGCAGTTCTTC
j_call: TRBJ2-1
d_call: .
clone_size: .
v_call: TRBV7-8
cdr3_length: 17

cdr3_aa: CALRGQGQETQYF
cdr3_nt: TGTGCCCTCAGGGGACAGGGCCAAGAGACCCAGTACTTC
j_call: TRBJ2-5
d_call: TRBD1
clone_size: .
v_call: TRBV2
cdr3_length: 13

cdr3_aa: CALPGLAGAGELFF
cdr3_nt: TGTGCCTTACCGGGACTAGCGGGAGCCGGGGAGCTGTTTTTT
j_call: TRBJ2-2
d_call: TRBD2
clone_size: once
v_call: TRBV30
cdr3_length: 14

cdr3_aa: CASSIAAGENTEAFF
cdr3_nt: TGTGCCAGTAGTATAGCGGCAGGGGAAAACACTGAAGCTTTCTTT
j_call: TRBJ1-1
d_call: .
clone_size: few
v_call: TRBV19
cdr3_length: 15

cdr3_aa: CASRLQGAVGQPQHF
cdr3_nt: TGTGCCAGCAGGCTTCAGGGGGCGGTGGGTCAGCCCCAGCATTTT
j_call: TRBJ1-5
d_call: TRBD1
clone_size: .
v_call: TRBV6-5
cdr3_length: 15

cdr3_aa: CAWSRAGGGDEQFF
cdr3_nt: TGTGCCTGGAGTCGCGCGGGAGGGGGGGATGAGCAGTTCTTC
j_call: TRBJ2-1
d_call: TRBD2
clone_size: .
v_call: TRBV30
cdr3_length: 14

cdr3_aa: CASSSGQPGDGYTF
cdr3_nt: TGTGCCAGCAGCAGCGGACAGCCAGGGGATGGCTACACCTTC
j_call: TRBJ1-2
d_call: .
clone_size: .
v_call: TRBV5-8
cdr3_length: 14

cdr3_aa: CASSRTLRRDGETQYF
cdr3_nt: TGTGCCAGCAGTAGGACCCTCCGGAGGGACGGAGAGACCCAGTACTTC
j_call: TRBJ2-5
d_call: .
clone_size: .
v_call: TRBV9
cdr3_length: 16

cdr3_aa: CASSLETGASYGYTF
cdr3_nt: TGTGCCAGCAGCTTAGAGACAGGGGCGAGCTATGGCTACACCTTC
j_call: TRBJ1-2
d_call: TRBD1
clone_size: .
v_call: TRBV11-3
cdr3_length: 15

cdr3_aa: CASSASTGYYGYTF
cdr3_nt: TGTGCCAGCAGTGCGTCGACAGGTTACTATGGCTACACCTTC
j_call: TRBJ1-2
d_call: .
clone_size: .
v_call: TRBV27
cdr3_length: 14

cdr3_aa: CASSGTGCQPQHF
cdr3_nt: TGTGCCAGCAGCGGGACAGGGTGCCAGCCCCAGCATTTT
j_call: TRBJ1-5
d_call: TRBD1
clone_size: .
v_call: TRBV9
cdr3_length: 13

cdr3_aa: CASRPSGRYEQYF
cdr3_nt: TGTGCCAGCAGGCCTAGCGGGAGGTACGAGCAGTACTTC
j_call: TRBJ2-7
d_call: TRBD2
clone_size: .
v_call: TRBV7-2
cdr3_length: 13

cdr3_aa: CASSAGTQAFF
cdr3_nt: TGTGCCAGCAGCGCCGGGACACAAGCTTTCTTT
j_call: TRBJ1-1
d_call: .
clone_size: .
v_call: TRBV7-2
cdr3_length: 11

cdr3_aa: CASSSPGSHNEQFF
cdr3_nt: TGTGCCAGCAGTTCCCCGGGGAGTCACAATGAGCAGTTCTTC
j_call: TRBJ2-1
d_call: .
clone_size: few
v_call: TRBV27
cdr3_length: 14

cdr3_aa: CSVLDLEGYTF
cdr3_nt: TGCAGTGTGCTAGATCTCGAAGGCTACACCTTC
j_call: TRBJ1-2
d_call: .
clone_size: .
v_call: TRBV20-1
cdr3_length: 11

cdr3_aa: CASSLTTGAYEQYF
cdr3_nt: TGTGCCAGCTCATTAACTACCGGGGCCTACGAGCAGTACTTC
j_call: TRBJ2-7
d_call: .
clone_size: few
v_call: TRBV18
cdr3_length: 14

cdr3_aa: CASSLFGGGPSYEQYF
cdr3_nt: TGTGCCAGCAGCTTGTTTGGCGGGGGCCCTTCCTACGAGCAGTACTTC
j_call: TRBJ2-7
d_call: .
clone_size: few
v_call: TRBV7-2
cdr3_length: 16

cdr3_aa: CASSGNMGSSPTNEKLFF
cdr3_nt: TGTGCCAGCAGCGGGAACATGGGGAGTTCGCCCACTAATGAAAAACTGTTTTTT
j_call: TRBJ1-4
d_call: .
clone_size: .
v_call: TRBV27
cdr3_length: 18

cdr3_aa: CASSEDRGPGTGELFF
cdr3_nt: TGTGCCAGCAGTGAAGACAGGGGGCCGGGCACCGGGGAGCTGTTTTTT
j_call: TRBJ2-2
d_call: TRBD1
clone_size: .
v_call: TRBV28
cdr3_length: 16

cdr3_aa: CASSLKGRGYGYTF
cdr3_nt: TGTGCCAGCAGCTTAAAGGGGCGCGGCTATGGCTACACCTTC
j_call: TRBJ1-2
d_call: .
clone_size: .
v_call: TRBV5-4
cdr3_length: 14

cdr3_aa: CASSFLGGLGGSRNEQFF
cdr3_nt: TGTGCCAGCAGCTTTTTGGGTGGTTTGGGCGGGAGCCGGAATGAGCAGTTCTTC
j_call: TRBJ2-1
d_call: TRBD2
clone_size: .
v_call: TRBV7-9
cdr3_length: 18

cdr3_aa: CASSLRQLYGNTIYF
cdr3_nt: TGTGCCAGCAGCCTAAGACAGTTGTATGGAAACACCATATATTTT
j_call: TRBJ1-3
d_call: .
clone_size: once
v_call: TRBV5-6
cdr3_length: 15